The 13 T cell receptor beta chains given below trace back to one sample, sequenced in a study of T cell responses to AZD1222 COVID-19 vaccine. Profiled with immunoSEQ multiplex PCR; TCRdb holds only in-frame clones, not every one. The sample yields more than 95,000 clones, 88% seen once. The sequencing used peripheral blood, collected on day 0 of AZD1222 vaccination. The receptors were sampled from an adult in good health.

The CDR3 region is CASSWTGGAVEGYTF. The CDR3 DNA follows: TGTGCCAGCAGTTGGACAGGGGGCGCGGTGGAGGGCTACACCTTC. The chain employs TRBV6-5 and TRBJ1-2; 11 nucleotides agree with TRBD1. J was trimmed by 8 bases and V by 4 bases; bases with no gene match: 9. The CDR3 extends over 15 amino acids. In germline, CDR1 is MNHEY, CDR2 SVGAGI.

The chain combines TRBV19 with TRBJ2-3; 8 bases fit TRBD2. This CDR3 has 17 residues. The germline V gene has CDR1 LNHDA and CDR2 SQIVND (reference sequence). V dropped 0 bases and J dropped 1; count of bases not matched to a gene: 6. CDR3 bases: TGTGCCAGTAGTATAGATCCTTCCGGGGGGGGCACAGATACGCAGTATTTT. Protein sequence: CASSIDPSGGGTDTQYF.

The chain employs TRBV12-3 or TRBV12-4 and TRBJ2-5; 8 positions match TRBD1. The CDR3 has 13 amino acids. The ends lost 4 bases at V and 5 bases at J; junction bases unmatched: 3. CDR3 protein: CASSSWTGETQYF. CDR3 nucleotides: TGTGCCAGCAGTTCCTGGACAGGGGAGACCCAGTACTTC.

This rearrangement joins TRBV27 to TRBJ1-1, with a possible D match to TRBD1 (5 bases). The CDR3 is 13 amino acids. Per the germline V gene, CDR1 is MNHEY and CDR2 is SMNVEV (reference sequence). V lost 6 bases to trimming and J lost 1 base, with 9 bases between them. The CDR3 nucleotides read TGTGCCAGCAGCCCAGGGTCGAACACTGAAGCTTTCTTT. This encodes CASSPGSNTEAFF.

The chain combines TRBV18 with TRBJ2-1; 15 bases map to TRBD2. After removal of 3 bases from V and 7 bases from J, the junction contained 4 bases not matched to a gene. Germline lookup yields CDR1 KGHSH and CDR2 LQKENI. This CDR3 has 16 residues. The CDR3 region is CASSPGTSGRSNEQFF. The CDR3 nucleotides are TGTGCCAGCTCACCCGGGACTAGCGGGAGGTCAAATGAGCAGTTCTTC.

CDR3 protein: CASSPNSRGQYF. The CDR3 bases are TGTGCCAGCAGCCCCAACTCTCGGGGGCAGTATTTT. The gene calls are TRBV5-8 and TRBJ2-3, with a weak D call TRBD2 (5 bases). V lost 4 bases, J lost 11 bases, and 14 bases lay in between. Per the germline V gene, CDR1 is SGHTS and CDR2 is YDEGEE. The CDR3 has 12 residues.

The genes are TRBV7-9 and TRBJ2-1, with a weak D call TRBD2 (5 bases). Germline assignment: CDR1 SEHNR and CDR2 FQNEAQ (reference sequence). With 6 bases removed from V and 0 bases from J, the gap between germline ends came to 9 bases. The CDR3 is 14 amino acids. CDR3 DNA sequence: TGTGCCAGCAGGCGAGGGAGCTCCTACAATGAGCAGTTCTTC. It is translated as CASRRGSSYNEQFF.

The chain recombines TRBV19 with TRBJ1-2; D is ambiguous. Germline V gene lookup returns CDR1 LNHDA and CDR2 SQIVND (reference sequence). This CDR3 has 15 residues. V was clipped by 6 bases and J by 1 base, with 15 bases between them. This CDR3 is CASRFKSTSNYGYTF. CDR3 in DNA: TGTGCCAGTAGATTCAAAAGCACGAGTAACTATGGCTACACCTTC.

This chain uses TRBV13 with TRBJ2-7; no clear D. CDR1 is PRHDT and CDR2 is FYEKMQ in the germline V gene (reference sequence). The CDR3 runs 14 residues. V dropped 3 bases and J dropped 2 bases, with 11 bases sitting between them. This chain's CDR3 is CASSLVRVPYEQYF. The DNA of the CDR3 is TGTGCCAGCAGCTTGGTACGGGTCCCCTACGAGCAGTACTTC.

The chain couples TRBV6-1 to TRBJ2-2; D tentatively reads TRBD1 or TRBD2 (5 bases each). Trimming left V 3 bases short and J 7 bases short, with 9 bases between. The CDR3 length is 13 residues. CDR1 and CDR2 (germline): MNHNS, SASEGT. The CDR3 DNA is TGTGCCAGCAGTGACGGGACCCTCGGGGAGCTGTTTTTT. Translation: CASSDGTLGELFF.

This chain uses TRBV7-2 with TRBJ1-5; 7 positions agree with TRBD1. Germline-derived CDR1 and CDR2 are SGHTA and FQGNSA. The CDR3 runs 14 residues. J lost 4 bases, V lost 5 bases, and 5 bases had no gene match. CDR3 sequence (DNA): TGTGCCAGCAGCCGCGGGACAGCAAATCAGCCCCAGCATTTT. This gives the protein CASSRGTANQPQHF.

Comments on this clone: An end of the junction differs from the germline gene, which may be a read error. J is TRBJ1-1 and V is TRBV5-8, with 7 positions matching TRBD1. CDR3 length: 14 residues. The germline gives CDR1 SGHTS, CDR2 YDEGEE. The CDR3 is CASNLGQLNTEAFF. CDR3 DNA: TGTGCCAGCAACTTGGGACAGCTAAACACTGAAGCTTTCTTT.

V and J are TRBV11-3 and TRBJ1-2; 7 bases match TRBD1. V was pared by 3 bases and J by 3 bases, with 4 bases of the junction left unmatched. The CDR3 totals 14 residues. CDR1 SGHNT and CDR2 YENEEA come from the germline V gene. CDR3 loop: CASSLGTADYGYTF. In nucleotides, the CDR3 is TGTGCCAGCAGCTTGGGGACAGCGGACTATGGCTACACCTTC.